This TCR beta chain was recovered during a study of blood T cell repertoires in COVID-19. Study-wide context: The United States, Italy and Spain provided the acute and convalescent COVID-19 samples. Sources were T cells, B-cell-depleted T cells, or PBMCs; the material itself was cDNA or gDNA.

Per the study methods: Estimation of nucleated cell counts relied on the amplification of reference gene primers. Libraries were prepared by immunoSEQ multiplex PCR; TCRdb keeps only in-frame clonotypes and omits some of them. The DNA gave D and trimming, while V, J and clone size come from that table. The data hold roughly 120,000 clones, with around 80% observed a single time. V was shortened by 4 bases and J by 3 bases, with 12 bases between the two germline ends. Germline V CDR1 and CDR2: MDHEN, SYDVKM. The CDR3 is 15 amino acids. The TCR was taken from a human donor in a cohort sampled during active or convalescent COVID-19. The V gene is TRBV28, the J gene TRBJ1-4, with a weak D call TRBD1 (6 bases). The sample taken for sequencing was peripheral blood. The CDR3, as DNA: TGTGCCAGCAGTTCAACCGGGACATCTAATGAAAAACTGTTTTTT. Encoded protein: CASSSTGTSNEKLFF.